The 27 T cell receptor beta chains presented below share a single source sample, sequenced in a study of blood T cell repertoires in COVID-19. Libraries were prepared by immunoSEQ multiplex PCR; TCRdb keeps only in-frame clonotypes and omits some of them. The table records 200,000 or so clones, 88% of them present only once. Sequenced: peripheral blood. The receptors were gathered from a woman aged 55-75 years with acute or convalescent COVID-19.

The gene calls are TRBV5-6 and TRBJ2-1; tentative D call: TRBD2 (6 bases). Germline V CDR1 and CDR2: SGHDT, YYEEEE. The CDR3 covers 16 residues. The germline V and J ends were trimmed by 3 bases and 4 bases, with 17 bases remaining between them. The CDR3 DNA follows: TGTGCCAGCAGCTCCCCCTCATTAGCGGCATACAATGAGCAGTTCTTC. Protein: CASSSPSLAAYNEQFF. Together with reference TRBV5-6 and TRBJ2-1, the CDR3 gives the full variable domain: DAGVTQSPTHLIKTRGQQVTLRCSPKSGHDTVSWYQQALGQGPQFIFQYYEEEERQRGNFPDRFSGHQFPNYSSELNVNALLLGDSALYLCASSSPSLAAYNEQFFGPGTRLTVL.

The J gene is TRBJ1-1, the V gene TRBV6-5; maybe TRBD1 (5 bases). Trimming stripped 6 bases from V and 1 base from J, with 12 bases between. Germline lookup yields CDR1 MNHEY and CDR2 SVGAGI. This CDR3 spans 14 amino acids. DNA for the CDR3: TGTGCCAGCAGAGGGGAATTCACGAACACTGAAGCTTTCTTT. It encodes CASRGEFTNTEAFF.

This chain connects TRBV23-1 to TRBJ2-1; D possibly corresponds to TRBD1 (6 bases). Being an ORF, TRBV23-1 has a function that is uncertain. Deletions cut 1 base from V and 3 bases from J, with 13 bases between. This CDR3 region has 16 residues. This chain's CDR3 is CASSQFQGRGYNEQFF. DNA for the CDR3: TGCGCCAGCAGTCAATTTCAGGGCAGGGGCTACAATGAGCAGTTCTTC.

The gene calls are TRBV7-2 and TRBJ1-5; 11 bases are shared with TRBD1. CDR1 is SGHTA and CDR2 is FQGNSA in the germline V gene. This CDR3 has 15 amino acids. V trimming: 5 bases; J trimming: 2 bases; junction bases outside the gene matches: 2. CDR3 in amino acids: CASSVDRGRNQPQHF. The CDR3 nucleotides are TGTGCCAGCAGCGTGGACAGGGGGCGCAATCAGCCCCAGCATTTT.

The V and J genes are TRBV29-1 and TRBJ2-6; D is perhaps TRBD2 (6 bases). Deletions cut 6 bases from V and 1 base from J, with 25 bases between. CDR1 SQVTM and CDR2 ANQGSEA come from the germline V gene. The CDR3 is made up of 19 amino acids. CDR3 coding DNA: TGCAGCGTCGAGCGGGCAAAAAGGATACGGCGGTCTGGGGCCAACGTCCTGACTTTC. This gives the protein CSVERAKRIRRSGANVLTF.

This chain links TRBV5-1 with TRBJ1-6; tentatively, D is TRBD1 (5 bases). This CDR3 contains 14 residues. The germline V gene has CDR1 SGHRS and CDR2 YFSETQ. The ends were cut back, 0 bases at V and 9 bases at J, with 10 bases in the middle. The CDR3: CASSLGGTGSPLHF. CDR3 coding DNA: TGCGCCAGCAGCTTGGGGGGGACTGGTTCACCCCTCCACTTT.

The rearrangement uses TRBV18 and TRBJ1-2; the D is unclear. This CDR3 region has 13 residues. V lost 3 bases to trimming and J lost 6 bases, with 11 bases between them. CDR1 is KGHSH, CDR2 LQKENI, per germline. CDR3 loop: CASSPPLGNGYTF. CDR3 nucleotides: TGTGCCAGCTCACCCCCTCTAGGTAATGGCTACACCTTC.

Here the CDR3 DNA reads TGTGCCAGCAGTTTGGATGGGGCGGGAAGGATTTATGAGCAGTACTTC. As protein: CASSLDGAGRIYEQYF. This rearrangement joins TRBV28 to TRBJ2-7; weak D call: TRBD2 (6 bases). Germline lookup yields CDR1 MDHEN and CDR2 SYDVKM. This CDR3 region has 16 residues. V was clipped by 3 bases and J by 7 bases, with 22 bases between them.

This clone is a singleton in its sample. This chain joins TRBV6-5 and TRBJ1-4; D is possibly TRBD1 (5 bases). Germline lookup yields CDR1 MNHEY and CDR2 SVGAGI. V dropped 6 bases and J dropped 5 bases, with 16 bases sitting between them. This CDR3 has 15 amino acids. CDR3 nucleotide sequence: TGTGCCAGCAGCCGGGACGCCGGGGGGAATGAAAAACTGTTTTTT. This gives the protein CASSRDAGGNEKLFF.

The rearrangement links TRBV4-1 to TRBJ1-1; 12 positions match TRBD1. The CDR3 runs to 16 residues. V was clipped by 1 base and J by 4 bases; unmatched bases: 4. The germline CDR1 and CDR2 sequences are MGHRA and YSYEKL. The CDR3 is CASSQGDRGQGTEAFF. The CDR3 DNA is TGCGCCAGCAGCCAAGGGGACAGGGGGCAGGGCACTGAAGCTTTCTTT.

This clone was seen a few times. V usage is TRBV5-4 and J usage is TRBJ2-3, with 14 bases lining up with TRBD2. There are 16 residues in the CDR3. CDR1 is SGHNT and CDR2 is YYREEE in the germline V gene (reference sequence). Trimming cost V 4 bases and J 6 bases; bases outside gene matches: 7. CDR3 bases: TGTGCCAGCAGCGCCGGGACTAGCGGGAGAACGGATACGCAGTATTTT. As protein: CASSAGTSGRTDTQYF.

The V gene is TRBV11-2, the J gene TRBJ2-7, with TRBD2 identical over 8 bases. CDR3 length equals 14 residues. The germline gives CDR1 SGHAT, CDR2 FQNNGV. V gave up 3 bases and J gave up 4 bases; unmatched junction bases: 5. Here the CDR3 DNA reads TGTGCCAGCAGCTTTGGGCGGGGGGCGTACGAGCAGTACTTC. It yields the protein CASSFGRGAYEQYF.

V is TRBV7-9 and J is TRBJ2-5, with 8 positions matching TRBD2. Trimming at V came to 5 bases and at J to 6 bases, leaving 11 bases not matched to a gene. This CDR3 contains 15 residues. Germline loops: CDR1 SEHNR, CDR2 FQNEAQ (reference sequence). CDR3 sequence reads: CASSVPGLEIQTQYF. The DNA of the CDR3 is TGTGCCAGCAGCGTACCGGGACTAGAAATTCAGACCCAGTACTTC.

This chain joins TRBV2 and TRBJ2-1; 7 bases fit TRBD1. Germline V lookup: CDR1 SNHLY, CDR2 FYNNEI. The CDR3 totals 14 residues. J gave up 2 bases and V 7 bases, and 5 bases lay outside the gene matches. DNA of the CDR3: TGTGCCAGCAAGGGACAGTTCACCTACAATGAGCAGTTCTTC. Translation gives CASKGQFTYNEQFF.

The CDR3 sequence: CAGALGEQFF. CDR3 bases: TGTGCGGGGGCCTTAGGAGAGCAGTTCTTC. The chain recombines TRBV30 with TRBJ2-1; D is perhaps TRBD1 (6 bases). Germline V CDR1 and CDR2: GTSNPN, SVGIG (reference sequence). The CDR3 covers 10 residues.

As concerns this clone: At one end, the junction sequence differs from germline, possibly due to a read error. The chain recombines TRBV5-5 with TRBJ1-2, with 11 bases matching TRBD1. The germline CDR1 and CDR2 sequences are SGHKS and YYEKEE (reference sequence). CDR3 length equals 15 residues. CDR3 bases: TGTGCTAGCAGACCGGGACAGGGGGCTAACTATGGCTACACCTTC. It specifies CASRPGQGANYGYTF.

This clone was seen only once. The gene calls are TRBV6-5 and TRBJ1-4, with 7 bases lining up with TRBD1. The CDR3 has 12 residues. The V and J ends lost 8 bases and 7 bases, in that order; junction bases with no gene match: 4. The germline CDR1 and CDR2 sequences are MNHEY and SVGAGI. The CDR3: CASRQGSEKLFF. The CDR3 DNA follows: TGTGCCAGCCGACAGGGAAGTGAAAAACTGTTTTTT.

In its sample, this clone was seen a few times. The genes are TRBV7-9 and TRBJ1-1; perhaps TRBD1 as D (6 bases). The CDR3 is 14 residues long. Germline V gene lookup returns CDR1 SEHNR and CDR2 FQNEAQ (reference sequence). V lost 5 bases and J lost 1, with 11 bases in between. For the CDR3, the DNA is TGTGCCAGCAGCATCGGACAGTCGAACACTGAAGCTTTCTTT. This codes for CASSIGQSNTEAFF.

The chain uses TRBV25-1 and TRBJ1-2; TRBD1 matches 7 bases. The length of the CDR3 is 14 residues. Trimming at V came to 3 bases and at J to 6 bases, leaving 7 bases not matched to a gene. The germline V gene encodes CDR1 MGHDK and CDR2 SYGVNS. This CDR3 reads CASSDPDRVNGYTF. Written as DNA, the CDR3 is TGTGCCAGCAGTGACCCTGACAGGGTAAATGGCTACACCTTC.

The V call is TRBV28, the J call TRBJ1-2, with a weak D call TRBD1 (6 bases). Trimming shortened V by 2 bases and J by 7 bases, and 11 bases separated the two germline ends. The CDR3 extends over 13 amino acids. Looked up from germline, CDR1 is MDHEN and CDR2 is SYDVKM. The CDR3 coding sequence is TGTGCCAGCAGTTTAGGGGGGGCTATTGGCTACACCTTC. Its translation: CASSLGGAIGYTF.

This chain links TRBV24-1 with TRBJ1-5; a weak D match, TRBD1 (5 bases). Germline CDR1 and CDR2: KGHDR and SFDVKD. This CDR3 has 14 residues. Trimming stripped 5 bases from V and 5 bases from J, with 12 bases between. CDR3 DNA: TGTGCCACCAGTGGGACCATAGGGGATCAGCCCCAGCATTTT. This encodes CATSGTIGDQPQHF.

CDR3 sequence: CASSPQGENYGYTF. The CDR3 nucleotides read TGTGCCAGCTCACCGCAGGGGGAGAACTATGGCTACACCTTC. The rearrangement uses TRBV18 and TRBJ1-2; 7 positions match TRBD1. This CDR3 region has 14 residues. Germline values: CDR1 KGHSH, CDR2 LQKENI. V shed 3 bases, J shed 2 bases, and the junction held 3 bases outside the gene matches.

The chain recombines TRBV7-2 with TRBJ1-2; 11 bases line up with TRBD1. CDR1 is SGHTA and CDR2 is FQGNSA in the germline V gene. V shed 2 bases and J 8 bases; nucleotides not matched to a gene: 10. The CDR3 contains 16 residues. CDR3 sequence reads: CASSLRPGQGGRGYTF. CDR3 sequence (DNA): TGTGCCAGCAGCTTACGGCCGGGACAGGGGGGAAGGGGCTACACCTTC.

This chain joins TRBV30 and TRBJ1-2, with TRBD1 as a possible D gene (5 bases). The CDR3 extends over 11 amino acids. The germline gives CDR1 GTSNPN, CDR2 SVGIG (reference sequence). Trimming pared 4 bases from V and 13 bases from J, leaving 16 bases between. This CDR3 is CAWIRGGHSTF. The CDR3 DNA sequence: TGTGCCTGGATTAGGGGAGGGCATAGCACCTTC.

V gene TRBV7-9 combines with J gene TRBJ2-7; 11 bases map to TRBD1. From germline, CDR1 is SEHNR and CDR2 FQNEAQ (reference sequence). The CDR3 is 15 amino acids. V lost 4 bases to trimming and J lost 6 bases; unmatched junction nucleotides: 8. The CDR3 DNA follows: TGTGCCAGCAGCTGGCAACTGGGACAGGGGGTCGAGCAGTACTTC. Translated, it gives CASSWQLGQGVEQYF.

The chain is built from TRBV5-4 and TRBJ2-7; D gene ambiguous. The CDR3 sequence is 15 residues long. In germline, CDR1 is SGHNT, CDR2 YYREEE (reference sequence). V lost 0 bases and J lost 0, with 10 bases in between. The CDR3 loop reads CASSLDSLSSYEQYF. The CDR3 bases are TGTGCCAGCAGCTTGGACAGTCTAAGCTCCTACGAGCAGTACTTC. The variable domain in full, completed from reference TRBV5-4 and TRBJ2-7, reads ETGVTQSPTHLIKTRGQQVTLRCSSQSGHNTVSWYQQALGQGPQFIFQYYREEENGRGNFPPRFSGLQFPNYSSELNVNALELDDSALYLCASSLDSLSSYEQYFGPGTRLTVT.

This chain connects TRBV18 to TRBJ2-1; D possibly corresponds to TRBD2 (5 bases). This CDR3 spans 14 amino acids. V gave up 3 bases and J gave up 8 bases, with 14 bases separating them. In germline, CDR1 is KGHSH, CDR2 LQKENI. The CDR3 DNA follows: TGTGCCAGCTCACCCAAAACGGGGTGGGATGAGCAGTTCTTC. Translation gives CASSPKTGWDEQFF.